This TCR beta chain was profiled in a study of Graves' ophthalmopathy and Graves' hyperthyroidism. Amplified TCR beta CDR3 regions were obtained using RNA transcripts as template. First-round RT-PCR used HTBI primers; second-round multiplex PCR followed. Each CDR3 protein is one row after TCRdb ran MiXCR on the multiplex PCR reads. Of about 550,000 distinct CDR3 sequences in the sample, less than 45% were seen once. Deletions cut 3 bases from V and 5 bases from J, with 16 bases between. CDR1 and CDR2 from the germline V gene are KGHSH and LQKENI. The CDR3 is made up of 16 amino acids. With regard to this clonotype: The antigen remains undetermined.

Findings and caveats of the study: For predicting ophthalmopathy progression, the model had 60% to 71% sensitivity and nearly 75% specificity.

Enrollment excluded any patients with other autoimmune diseases, uncontrolled infections, pregnancy or lactation. The source of this sequence is an adult man with Graves' hyperthyroidism. Sequenced: peripheral blood or thyroid tissue (not recorded which). This sequence joins TRBV18 and TRBJ1-4; the D is unclear. The CDR3 is CASSPLIPAANEKLFF. DNA for the CDR3: TGTGCCAGCTCACCTCTCATACCCGCGGCGAATGAAAAACTGTTTTTT.